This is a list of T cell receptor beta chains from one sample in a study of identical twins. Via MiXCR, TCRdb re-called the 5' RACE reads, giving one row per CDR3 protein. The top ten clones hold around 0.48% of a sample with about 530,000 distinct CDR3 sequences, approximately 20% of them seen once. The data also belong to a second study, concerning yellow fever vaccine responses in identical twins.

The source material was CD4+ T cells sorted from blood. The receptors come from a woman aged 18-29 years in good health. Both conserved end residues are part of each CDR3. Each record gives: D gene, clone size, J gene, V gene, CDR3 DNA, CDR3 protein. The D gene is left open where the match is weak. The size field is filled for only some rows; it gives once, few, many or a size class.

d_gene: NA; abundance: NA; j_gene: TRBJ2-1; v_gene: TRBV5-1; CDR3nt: TGCGCCAGCAGCCTCCAATCGACAGGAACCGGCTACAATGAGCAGTTCTTC; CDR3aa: CASSLQSTGTGYNEQFF
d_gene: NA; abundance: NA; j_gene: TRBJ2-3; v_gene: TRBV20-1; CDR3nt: TGCAGTGCTAAAGCTAGATTTCGAGGGGATACGCAGTATTTT; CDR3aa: CSAKARFRGDTQYF
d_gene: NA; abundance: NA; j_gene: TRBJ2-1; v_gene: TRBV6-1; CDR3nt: TGTGCCAGCACCAGCGGGGACAGCCTTTACAATGAGCAGTTCTTC; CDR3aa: CASTSGDSLYNEQFF
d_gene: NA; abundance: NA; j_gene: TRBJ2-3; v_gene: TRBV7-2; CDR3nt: TGTGCCAGCAGCTTAGGAGGTCTGACCACAGATACGCAGTATTTT; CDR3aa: CASSLGGLTTDTQYF
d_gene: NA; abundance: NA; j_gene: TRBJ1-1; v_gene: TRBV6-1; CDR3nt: TGTGCCGTCGGGGTGGGCGGGGGCACTGAAGCTTTCTTT; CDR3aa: CAVGVGGGTEAFF
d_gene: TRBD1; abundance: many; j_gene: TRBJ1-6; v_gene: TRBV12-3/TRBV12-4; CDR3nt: TGTGCCAGCAGTTTACGGGGAAGGGGGCGTCAGTCACCCCTCCACTTT; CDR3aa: CASSLRGRGRQSPLHF
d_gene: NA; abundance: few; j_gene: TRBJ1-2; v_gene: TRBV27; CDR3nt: TGTGCCAGCGGGGCCCTTATTGGGGCGACGCACTATGGCTACACCTTC; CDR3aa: CASGALIGATHYGYTF
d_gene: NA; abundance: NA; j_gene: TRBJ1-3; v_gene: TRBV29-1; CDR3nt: TGCAGCGCAATTGGGGCGAACTCTGGAAACACCATATATTTT; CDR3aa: CSAIGANSGNTIYF
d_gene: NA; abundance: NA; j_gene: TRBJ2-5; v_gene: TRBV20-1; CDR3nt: TGCAGTGCTTCCCCCCTTCTAGCCGAGACCCAGTACTTC; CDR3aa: CSASPLLAETQYF
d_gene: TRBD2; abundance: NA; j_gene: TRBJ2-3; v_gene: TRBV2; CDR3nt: TGTGCCAGCAGTGAACGGCTAGCGGGGGGAGATACGCAGTATTTT; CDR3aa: CASSERLAGGDTQYF
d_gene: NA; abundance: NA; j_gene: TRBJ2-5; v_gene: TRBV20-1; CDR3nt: TGCAGTGCTAGAGTCGGTCCAGGCCGGGGGACCCAGTACTTC; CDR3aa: CSARVGPGRGTQYF
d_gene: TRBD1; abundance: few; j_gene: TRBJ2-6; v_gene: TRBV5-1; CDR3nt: TGCGCCAGCAGCCTTCAGGGACAGGGGGAGGCTGGGGCCAACGTCCTGACTTTC; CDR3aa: CASSLQGQGEAGANVLTF
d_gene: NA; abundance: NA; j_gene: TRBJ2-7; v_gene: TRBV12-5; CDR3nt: TGTGCTAGTGGTTTGCGCCTGACCGAATCCTACGAGCAGTACTTC; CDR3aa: CASGLRLTESYEQYF
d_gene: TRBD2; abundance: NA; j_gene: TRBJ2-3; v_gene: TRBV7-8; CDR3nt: TGTGCCAGCAGCTTAGCGGAGCGGGAGGGCCGGGATACGCAGTATTTT; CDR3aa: CASSLAEREGRDTQYF
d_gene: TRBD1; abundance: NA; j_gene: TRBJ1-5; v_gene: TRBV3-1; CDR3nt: TGTGCCAGCAGCCAGAGGGGACAGGGCGTCAATCAGCCCCAGCATTTT; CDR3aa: CASSQRGQGVNQPQHF
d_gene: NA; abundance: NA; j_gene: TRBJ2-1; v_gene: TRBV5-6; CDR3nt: TGTGCCAGCAGCTTGGGTCCCGTCGAAAGTCATGAGCAGTTCTTC; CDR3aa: CASSLGPVESHEQFF
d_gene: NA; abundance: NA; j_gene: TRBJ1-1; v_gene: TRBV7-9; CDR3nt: TGTGCCAGCAGCTCCCAGACTGTGAACACTGAAGCTTTCTTT; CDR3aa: CASSSQTVNTEAFF